This T cell receptor beta chain was sequenced during a study of shared clonotypes between healthy human individuals. There are 14 residues in the CDR3. The germline CDR1 and CDR2 sequences are MGHRA and YSYEKL. Of note for this clone: At one end the junction does not follow the germline gene, possibly because of a read error.

The assay was immunoSEQ multiplex PCR, and TCRdb's table has in-frame clones only and misses some. Here the sample spans about 1.5 million clones, about 98% being singletons. There were no recent acute infections or vaccinations among the donors, who were healthy HIV-negative adults. The sequence derives from a man in his thirties or forties in good health. The rearrangement links TRBV4-1 to TRBJ2-5; tentatively, D is TRBD1 (6 bases). The source material was naive CD4+ T cells sorted from blood. The subset was: CD45RA+ positively selected. CDR3 region: CASSQEDRQETQYF. For the CDR3, the DNA is TGCGCCAGCAGTCAAGAGGACAGACAAGAGACCCAGTACTTC.